The clone carrying this TCR beta chain was found a few times. Its antigen remains unidentified. Expressed TCRB transcripts were sequenced because the entire RNA isolate underwent reverse transcription. Only in-frame clones appear in the TCRdb table, and some are missing; sequencing was by immunoSEQ multiplex PCR. The sample holds about 360,000 clones, roughly 12% seen once. The V and J ends lost 6 bases and 2 bases respectively, with 13 bases between them. In germline, CDR1 is KGHSH, CDR2 LQKENI. The CDR3 is made up of 14 amino acids. The sample belongs to a study of beta chain features in type 1 diabetes. Whole-study findings and limits: A closer apparent resemblance between naive, central memory and Treg TCRB repertoires was seen in patients than in healthy donors.

The V and J genes are TRBV18 and TRBJ1-2, with D unclear. Material for sequencing was naive CD4+ T cells from blood. The receptor was isolated from a man aged 18 to 30 in good health. The CDR3 sequence: CASSPTEGNYGYTF. In DNA, the CDR3 is TGTGCCAGCTCCCCTACGGAGGGAAACTATGGCTACACCTTC.